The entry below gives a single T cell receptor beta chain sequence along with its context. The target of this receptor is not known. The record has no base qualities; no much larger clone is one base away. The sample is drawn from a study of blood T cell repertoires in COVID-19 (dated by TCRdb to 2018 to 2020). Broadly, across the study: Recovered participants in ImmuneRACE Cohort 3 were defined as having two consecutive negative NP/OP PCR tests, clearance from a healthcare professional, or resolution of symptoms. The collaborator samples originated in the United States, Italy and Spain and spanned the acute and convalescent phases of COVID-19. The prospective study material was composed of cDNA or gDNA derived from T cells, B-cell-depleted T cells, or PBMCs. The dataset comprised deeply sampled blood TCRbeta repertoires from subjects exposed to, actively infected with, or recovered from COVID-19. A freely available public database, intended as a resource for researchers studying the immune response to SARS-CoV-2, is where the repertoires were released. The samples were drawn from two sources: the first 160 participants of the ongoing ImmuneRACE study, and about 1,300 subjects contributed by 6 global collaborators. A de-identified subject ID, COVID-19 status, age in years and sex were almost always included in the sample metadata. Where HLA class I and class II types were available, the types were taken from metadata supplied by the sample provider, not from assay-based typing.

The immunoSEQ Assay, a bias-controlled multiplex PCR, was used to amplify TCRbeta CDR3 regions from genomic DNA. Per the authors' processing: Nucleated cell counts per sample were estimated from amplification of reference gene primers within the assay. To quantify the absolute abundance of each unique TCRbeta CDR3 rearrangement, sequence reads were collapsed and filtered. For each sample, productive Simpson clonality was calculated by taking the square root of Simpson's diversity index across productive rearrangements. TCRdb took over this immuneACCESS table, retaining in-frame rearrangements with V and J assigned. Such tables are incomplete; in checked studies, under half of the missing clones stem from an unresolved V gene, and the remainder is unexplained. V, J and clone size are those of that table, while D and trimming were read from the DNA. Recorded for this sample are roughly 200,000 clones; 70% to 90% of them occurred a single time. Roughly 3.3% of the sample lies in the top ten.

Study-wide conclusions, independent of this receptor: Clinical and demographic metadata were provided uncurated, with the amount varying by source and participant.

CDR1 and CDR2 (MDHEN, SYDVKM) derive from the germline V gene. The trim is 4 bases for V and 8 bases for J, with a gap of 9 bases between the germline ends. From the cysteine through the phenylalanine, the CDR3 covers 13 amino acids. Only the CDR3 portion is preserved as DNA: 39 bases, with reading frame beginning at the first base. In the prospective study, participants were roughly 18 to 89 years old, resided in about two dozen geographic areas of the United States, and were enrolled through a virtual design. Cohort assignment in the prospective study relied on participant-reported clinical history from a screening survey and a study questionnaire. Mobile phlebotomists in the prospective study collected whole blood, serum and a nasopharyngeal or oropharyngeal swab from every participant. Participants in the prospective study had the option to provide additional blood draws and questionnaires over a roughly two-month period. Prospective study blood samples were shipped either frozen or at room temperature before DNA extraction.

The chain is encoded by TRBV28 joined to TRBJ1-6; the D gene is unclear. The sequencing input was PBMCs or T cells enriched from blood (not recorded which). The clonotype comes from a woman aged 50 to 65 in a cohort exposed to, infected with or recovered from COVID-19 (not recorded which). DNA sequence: TGTGCCAGCAGTTCTACGGTGGATTCACCCCTCCACTTT. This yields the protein CASSSTVDSPLHF.